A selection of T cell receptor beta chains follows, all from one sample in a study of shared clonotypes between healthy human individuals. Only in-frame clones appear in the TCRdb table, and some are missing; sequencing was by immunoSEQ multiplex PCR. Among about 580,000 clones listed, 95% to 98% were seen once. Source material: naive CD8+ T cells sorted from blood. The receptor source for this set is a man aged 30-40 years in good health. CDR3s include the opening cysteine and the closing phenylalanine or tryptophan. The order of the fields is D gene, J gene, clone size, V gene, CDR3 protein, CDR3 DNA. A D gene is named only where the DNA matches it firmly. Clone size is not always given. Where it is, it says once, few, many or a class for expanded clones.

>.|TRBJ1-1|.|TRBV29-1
CSVVRAGHKNTEAFF
TGCAGCGTTGTAAGAGCGGGACATAAGAACACTGAAGCTTTCTTT
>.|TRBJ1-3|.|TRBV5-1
CASSSSPLSSGNTIYF
TGCGCCAGCAGCTCCAGCCCTCTAAGCTCTGGAAACACCATATATTTT
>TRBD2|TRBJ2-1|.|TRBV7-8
CASSPTQGLAGEYNEQFF
TGTGCCAGCAGCCCCACGCAGGGACTAGCGGGAGAGTACAATGAGCAGTTCTTC
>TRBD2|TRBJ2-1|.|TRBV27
CASNSGTSGYNEQFF
TGTGCCAGCAACTCCGGGACTAGCGGTTACAATGAGCAGTTCTTC
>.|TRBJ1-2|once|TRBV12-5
CASGDSPNYGYTF
TGTGCTAGTGGTGACAGTCCCAACTATGGCTACACCTTC
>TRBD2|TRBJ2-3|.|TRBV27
CASSLLAGDGQDTQYF
TGTGCCAGCAGCCTCCTAGCGGGAGACGGGCAAGATACGCAGTATTTT
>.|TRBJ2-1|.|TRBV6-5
CASSYSGDEQFF
TGTGCCAGCAGTTACTCGGGAGATGAGCAGTTCTTC
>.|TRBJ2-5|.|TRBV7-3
CASSSFPSETQYF
TGTGCCAGCAGCTCCTTCCCCTCAGAGACCCAGTACTTC
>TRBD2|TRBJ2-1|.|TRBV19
CASSWTSGTYEQFF
TGTGCCAGTAGCTGGACTAGCGGGACCTATGAGCAGTTCTTC
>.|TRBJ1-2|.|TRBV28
CASSFRLAGYTF
TGTGCCAGCAGTTTTCGGTTGGCTGGCTACACCTTC
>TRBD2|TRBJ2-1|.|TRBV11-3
CASSSLERGYNEQFF
TGTGCCAGCAGCTCCCTAGAGCGGGGGTACAATGAGCAGTTCTTC
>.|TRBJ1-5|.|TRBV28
CASSLLEGNQPQHF
TGTGCCAGCAGTTTATTAGAGGGGAATCAGCCCCAGCATTTT
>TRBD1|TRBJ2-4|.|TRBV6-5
CASSRDRVGIQYF
TGTGCCAGCAGCCGGGACAGGGTAGGCATTCAGTACTTC
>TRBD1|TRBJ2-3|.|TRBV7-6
CASSRGDRVLTDTQYF
TGTGCCAGCAGCAGGGGGGACAGGGTTCTCACAGATACGCAGTATTTT
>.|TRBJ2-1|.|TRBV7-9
CASSPEVWTVLNEEQFF
TGTGCCAGCAGCCCCGAGGTTTGGACCGTCCTAAATGAGGAGCAGTTCTTC
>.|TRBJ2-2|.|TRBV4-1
CASSQGSRTGELFF
TGCGCCAGCAGCCAAGGCTCGAGGACCGGGGAGCTGTTTTTT